Listed below are T cell receptor beta chains from one sample, sequenced in a study of control samples from healthy donors and cancer patients. Sequenced by immunoSEQ multiplex PCR; TCRdb stores in-frame clones only, minus some. The data hold 25,000 to 35,000 clones, with less than 80% observed a single time. The sample consisted of PBMCs. These receptor sequences come from a man between 60 and 75 years old with head and neck cancer. The CDR3 runs from the conserved cysteine through the conserved F or W. D genes are given only for firm matches. Size is omitted from some rows. Given values are once, few, many or a class for expanded clones.

>TRBJ1-1|-|13|-|TRBV12-5
TGTGCTAGTCGAGGCGCGCAGGGATTTTCGGCTTTCTTT
CASRGAQGFSAFF
>TRBJ2-2|-|16|-|TRBV11-1
TGTGCCAGCAGCTCCCTGCAAACAGTAAACACCGGGGAGCTGTTTTTT
CASSSLQTVNTGELFF
>TRBJ1-5|few|13|-|TRBV11-2
TGTGCCAGCAGCTTGGGGAACACTCAGCCCCAGCATTTT
CASSLGNTQPQHF
>TRBJ2-7|-|15|TRBD1|TRBV27
TGTGCCAGCAGTATACGGACAGGTGTAAACTACGAGCAGTACTTC
CASSIRTGVNYEQYF
>TRBJ2-7|-|14|-|TRBV10-3
TGTGCCATCAGTGAGTCGCAGCGCGGGAACGAGCAGTACTTC
CAISESQRGNEQYF
>TRBJ1-1|-|16|TRBD1|TRBV3-1/TRBV3-2
TGTGCCAGCAGCCAAAGGGACAGGACACCGAACACTGAAGCTTTCTTT
CASSQRDRTPNTEAFF
>TRBJ2-3|-|17|-|TRBV21-1
TGTGCCAGCAGCAAAGTTCGGCAGGGTACGGGGGCAGATACGCAGTATTTT
CASSKVRQGTGADTQYF
>TRBJ2-1|-|11|-|TRBV25-1
TGTGCCAGCAGTCTATTCCATGAGCAGTTCTTC
CASSLFHEQFF
>TRBJ2-6|-|18|-|TRBV27
TGTGCCAGCAGTTTAAGAACCGGGGCCCTCTCTGGGGCCAACGTCCTGACTTTC
CASSLRTGALSGANVLTF
>TRBJ1-1|-|14|-|TRBV30
TGTGCCTCCCTTCATGCTGGGCTGAACACTGAAGCTTTCTTT
CASLHAGLNTEAFF
>TRBJ2-2|-|13|TRBD2|TRBV3-1/TRBV3-2
TGTGCCAGCGCGGGAGTAGCCACCGGGGAGCTGTTTTTT
CASAGVATGELFF
>TRBJ2-5|-|15|TRBD1|TRBV29-1
TGCAGCGCCTCCGCCGGTACAGGGGGCGGAGAGACCCAGTACTTC
CSASAGTGGGETQYF
>TRBJ1-3|-|16|-|TRBV7-6
TGTGCCAGCAGCCCGCTCGCGGGGCCCTCGGGGAACACCATATATTTT
CASSPLAGPSGNTIYF
>TRBJ1-2|-|13|-|TRBV28
TGTGCCAGCAGTTTGTGGCAGTCCGATGGCTACACCTTC
CASSLWQSDGYTF